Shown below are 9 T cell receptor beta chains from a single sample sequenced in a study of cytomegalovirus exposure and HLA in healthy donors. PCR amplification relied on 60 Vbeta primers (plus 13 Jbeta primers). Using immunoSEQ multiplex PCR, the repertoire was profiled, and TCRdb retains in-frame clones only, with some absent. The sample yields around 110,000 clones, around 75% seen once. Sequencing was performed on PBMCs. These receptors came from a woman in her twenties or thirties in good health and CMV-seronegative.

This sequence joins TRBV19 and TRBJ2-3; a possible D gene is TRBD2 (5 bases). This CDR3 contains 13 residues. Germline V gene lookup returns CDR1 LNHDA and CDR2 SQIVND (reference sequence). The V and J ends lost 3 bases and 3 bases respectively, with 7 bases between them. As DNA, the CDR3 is TGTGCCAGTAGTATCCCGGGAACAGATACGCAGTATTTT. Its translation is CASSIPGTDTQYF.

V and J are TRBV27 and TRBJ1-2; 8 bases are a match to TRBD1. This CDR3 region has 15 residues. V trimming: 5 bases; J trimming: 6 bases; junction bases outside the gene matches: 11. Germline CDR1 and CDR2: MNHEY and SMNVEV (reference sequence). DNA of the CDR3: TGTGCCAGCAGTCCTCGACAGGGGCCACCTGATGGCTACACCTTC. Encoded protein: CASSPRQGPPDGYTF.

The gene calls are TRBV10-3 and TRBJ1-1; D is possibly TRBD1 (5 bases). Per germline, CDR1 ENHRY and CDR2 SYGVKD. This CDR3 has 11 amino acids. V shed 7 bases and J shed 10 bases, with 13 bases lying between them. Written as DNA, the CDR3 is TGTGCCATCACTTTGACAGAATCAGCTTTCTTT. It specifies CAITLTESAFF.

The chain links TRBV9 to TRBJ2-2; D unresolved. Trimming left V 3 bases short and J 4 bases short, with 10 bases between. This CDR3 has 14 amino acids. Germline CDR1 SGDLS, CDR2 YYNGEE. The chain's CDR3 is CASSDPRGTGELFF. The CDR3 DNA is TGTGCCAGCAGCGATCCGCGAGGCACCGGGGAGCTGTTTTTT.

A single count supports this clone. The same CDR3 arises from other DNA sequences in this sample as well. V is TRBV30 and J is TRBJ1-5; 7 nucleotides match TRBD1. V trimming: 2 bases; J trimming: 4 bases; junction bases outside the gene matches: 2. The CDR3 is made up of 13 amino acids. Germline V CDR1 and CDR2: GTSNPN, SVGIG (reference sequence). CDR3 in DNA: TGTGCCTGGAGTCGGGACAGTAATCAGCCCCAGCATTTT. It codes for CAWSRDSNQPQHF. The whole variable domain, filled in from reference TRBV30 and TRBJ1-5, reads SQTIHQWPATLVQPVGSPLSLECTVEGTSNPNLYWYRQAAGRGLQLLFYSVGIGQISSEVPQNLSASRPQDRQFILSSKKLLLSDSGFYLCAWSRDSNQPQHFGDGTRLSIL.

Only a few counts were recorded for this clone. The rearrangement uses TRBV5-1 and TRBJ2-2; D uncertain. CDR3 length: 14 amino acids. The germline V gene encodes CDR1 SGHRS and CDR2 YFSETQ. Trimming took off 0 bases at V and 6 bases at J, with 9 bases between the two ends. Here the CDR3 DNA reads TGCGCCAGCAGCTTGGCGCGAATTCCCGGGGAGCTGTTTTTT. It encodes CASSLARIPGELFF.

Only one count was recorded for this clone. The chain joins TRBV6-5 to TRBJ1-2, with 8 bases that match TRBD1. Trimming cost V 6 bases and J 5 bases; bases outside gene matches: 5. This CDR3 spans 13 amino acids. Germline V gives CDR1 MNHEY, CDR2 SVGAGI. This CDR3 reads CASSLGTGYGYTF. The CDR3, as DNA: TGTGCCAGCAGCCTTGGGACAGGATATGGCTACACCTTC.

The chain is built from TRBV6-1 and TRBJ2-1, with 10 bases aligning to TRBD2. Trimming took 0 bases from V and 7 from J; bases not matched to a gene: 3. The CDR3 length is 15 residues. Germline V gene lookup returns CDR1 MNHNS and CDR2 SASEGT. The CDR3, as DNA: TGTGCCAGCAGTGAAGCCAGCGGGAGGGCTAATGAGCAGTTCTTC. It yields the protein CASSEASGRANEQFF.

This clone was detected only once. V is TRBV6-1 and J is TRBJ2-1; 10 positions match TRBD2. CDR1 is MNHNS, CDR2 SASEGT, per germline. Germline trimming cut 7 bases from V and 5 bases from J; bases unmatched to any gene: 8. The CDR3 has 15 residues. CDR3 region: CASKRGLALNNEQFF. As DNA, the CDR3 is TGTGCCAGCAAGCGGGGACTAGCGCTGAACAATGAGCAGTTCTTC.